Sequencing of this T cell receptor beta chain was carried out in a study of blood T cell repertoires in COVID-19. The overall study: Spain, Italy and the United States supplied samples that represented acute and convalescent COVID-19.

Using immunoSEQ multiplex PCR, the repertoire was profiled, and TCRdb retains in-frame clones only, with some absent. The sample records 90,000 to 100,000 clones, roughly 87% being singletons. Trimming shortened V by 0 bases and J by 2 bases, and 11 bases separated the two germline ends. The germline V gene has CDR1 LGHDT and CDR2 YNNKEL (reference sequence). The length of the CDR3 is 16 residues. The material sequenced was peripheral blood. The rearrangement uses TRBV3-1 (or the pseudogene TRBV3-2) and TRBJ2-1; TRBD2 might be the D (6 bases). This clonotype originated in a man between 65 and 80 years old with acute or convalescent COVID-19. CDR3 sequence (DNA): TGTGCCAGCAGCCAAGATAGGGGACTTGCCTACAATGAGCAGTTCTTC. Translation: CASSQDRGLAYNEQFF.